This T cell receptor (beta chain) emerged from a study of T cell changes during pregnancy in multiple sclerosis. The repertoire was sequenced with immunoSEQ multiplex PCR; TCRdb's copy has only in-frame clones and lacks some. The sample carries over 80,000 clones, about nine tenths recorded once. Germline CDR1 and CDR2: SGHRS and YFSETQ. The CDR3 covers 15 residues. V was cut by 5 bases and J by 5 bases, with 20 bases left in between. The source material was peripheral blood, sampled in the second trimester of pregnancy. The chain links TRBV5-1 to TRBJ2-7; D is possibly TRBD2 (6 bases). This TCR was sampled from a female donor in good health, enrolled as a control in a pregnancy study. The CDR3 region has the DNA TGCGCCAGCAGTACTCAGGGAGGCCGGGCCCACGAGCAGTACTTC. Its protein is CASSTQGGRAHEQYF.